The text below deals with one T cell receptor beta chain. Its antigen is not known. These data are taken from a study of T cell repertoires in cytomegalovirus infection. Study details: It can be stated that public TCR beta signatures indicated CMV infection as well as a matching HLA type. Study-level results: The ex vivo response showed dominance by HLA-C-restricted CMV-specific TCR beta clonotypes. Adding up the frequency of public TCR beta families identified people who carried CMV plus the relevant HLA.

TCRdb used MiXCR to reprocess the reads, holding one entry per CDR3 protein. The top ten hold around 48% of the sample, which has 450,000 to 650,000 distinct CDR3 sequences, under 45% seen once. Unmatched junction bases numbered 4, after V lost 6 bases and J lost 4 bases. The V gene's germline CDR1 is ENHRY and CDR2 SYGVKD. The CDR3 sequence is 14 residues long. This sample comprised cultured PBMCs, obtained from culture after CMV antigen stimulation. The sequence came from a human donor in good health (CMV status not recorded). Some clones in this sample may be carry-over from other donors' samples. The chain recombines TRBV10-3 with TRBJ2-1; TRBD2 agrees at 9 bases. Written as DNA, the CDR3 is TGTGCCATCAGCCCGGGACTAGCTTACAATGAGCAGTTCTTC. Residues: CAISPGLAYNEQFF.